The 8 T cell receptor beta chains given below trace back to one sample, sequenced in a study of blood T cell repertoires in COVID-19. TCRdb's copy holds only in-frame clones and misses some; the assay was immunoSEQ multiplex PCR. The sample lists fewer than 25,000 clones, 75% to 90% occurring once. The material sequenced was peripheral blood. These TCRs come from a human donor with acute or convalescent COVID-19. The donor label of this sample is uncertain.

V usage is TRBV25-1 and J usage is TRBJ2-1; 7 bases fit TRBD2. CDR3 length: 15 amino acids. CDR1 MGHDK and CDR2 SYGVNS come from the germline V gene. J gave up 5 bases and V 3 bases, and 7 bases lay outside the gene matches. In nucleotides, the CDR3 is TGTGCCAGCAGTGACGCGGGAGCTGTAGACAATGAGCAGTTCTTC. Translated: CASSDAGAVDNEQFF.

The chain carries TRBV19 and TRBJ1-2, with 8 bases lining up with TRBD1. This CDR3 is 14 amino acids long. The V gene's germline CDR1 is LNHDA and CDR2 SQIVND (reference sequence). Trimming took 7 bases from V and 3 from J; bases not matched to a gene: 7. CDR3: CASNPGGHYYGYTF. The CDR3 coding sequence is TGTGCCAGTAACCCAGGGGGCCACTACTATGGCTACACCTTC. The full variable domain, its missing parts supplied by reference TRBV19 and TRBJ1-2, is DGGITQSPKYLFRKEGQNVTLSCEQNLNHDAMYWYRQDPGQGLRLIYYSQIVNDFQKGDIAEGYSVSREKKESFPLTVTSAQKNPTAFYLCASNPGGHYYGYTFGSGTRLTVV.

The chain couples TRBV3-1 (or the pseudogene TRBV3-2) to TRBJ2-1; 14 bases agree with TRBD2. The germline CDR1 and CDR2 sequences are LGHDT and YNNKEL (reference sequence). Trimming removed 4 bases from V and 0 bases from J; junction bases left unmatched: 5. This CDR3 contains 18 residues. The CDR3 bases are TGTGCCAGCAGCCGGGGACTAGCGGGGGAGGACTCCTACAATGAGCAGTTCTTC. It codes for CASSRGLAGEDSYNEQFF.

The genes are TRBV10-2 and TRBJ2-7, with TRBD2 identical over 14 bases. CDR1 and CDR2 from the germline V gene are WSHSY and SAAADI. Trimming took 6 bases from V and 3 from J; bases not matched to a gene: 7. This CDR3 contains 16 residues. For the CDR3, the DNA is TGCGCCAGCAGCAAAACGGGGACTAGCGGGAGCTACGAGCAGTACTTC. It translates to CASSKTGTSGSYEQYF.

This clone was recorded only once. The chain joins TRBV29-1 to TRBJ2-1, with D possibly matching TRBD2 (7 bases). Germline V gives CDR1 SQVTM, CDR2 ANQGSEA. Trimming removed 2 bases from V and 8 bases from J, with 28 bases in between. The CDR3 runs to 18 residues. In DNA, the CDR3 is TGCAGCGTTGAATTAGGGGGGGCAACGGGGATGGTTGGCGATGAGCAGTTCTTC. Translation gives CSVELGGATGMVGDEQFF.

V usage is TRBV6-6 and J usage is TRBJ2-2, with TRBD1 matching over 7 bases. From germline, CDR1 is MNHNY and CDR2 SVGAGI (reference sequence). The CDR3 totals 14 residues. V was clipped by 6 bases and J by 3 bases; unmatched bases: 4. The CDR3 loop reads CASSPTGDTGELFF. The CDR3 DNA is TGTGCCAGCAGCCCTACAGGGGACACCGGGGAGCTGTTTTTT.

The J gene is TRBJ2-7, the V gene TRBV29-1, with unresolved D. V was pared by 4 bases and J by 0 bases, with 13 bases between. Germline CDR1 reads SQVTM; CDR2 reads ANQGSEA. This CDR3 region has 14 residues. Here the CDR3 reads CSVAYRSSSYEQYF. The CDR3 DNA sequence: TGCAGCGTTGCTTATAGATCGAGCTCCTACGAGCAGTACTTC.

The chain has TRBV7-2 and TRBJ2-7, with TRBD1 as a possible D gene (6 bases). The CDR3 sequence is 15 residues long. Deletions cut 2 bases from V and 4 bases from J, with 15 bases between. Germline lookup yields CDR1 SGHTA and CDR2 FQGNSA. The CDR3 loop reads CASSLMRQDLYEQYF. The CDR3 bases are TGTGCCAGCAGCTTAATGAGACAGGATTTATACGAGCAGTACTTC.